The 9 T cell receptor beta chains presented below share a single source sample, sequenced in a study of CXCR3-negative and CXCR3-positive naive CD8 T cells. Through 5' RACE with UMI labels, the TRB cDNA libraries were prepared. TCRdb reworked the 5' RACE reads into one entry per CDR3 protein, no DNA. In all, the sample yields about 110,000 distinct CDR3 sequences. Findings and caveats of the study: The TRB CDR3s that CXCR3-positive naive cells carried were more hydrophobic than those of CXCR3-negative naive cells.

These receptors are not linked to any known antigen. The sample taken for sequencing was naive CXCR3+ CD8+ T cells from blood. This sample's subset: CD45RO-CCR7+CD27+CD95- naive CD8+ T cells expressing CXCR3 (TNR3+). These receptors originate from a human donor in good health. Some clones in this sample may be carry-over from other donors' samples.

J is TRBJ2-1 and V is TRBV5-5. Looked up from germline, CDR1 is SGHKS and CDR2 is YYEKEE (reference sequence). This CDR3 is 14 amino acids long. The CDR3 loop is CASSQLGRTLEQFF.

The CDR3 sequence: CASSASGGPISYEQYF. The J gene is TRBJ2-7, the V gene TRBV7-2; TCRdb names TRBD2, which stays unverified in the absence of DNA. The CDR3 covers 16 residues. Germline CDR1 is SGHTA and CDR2 is FQGNSA.

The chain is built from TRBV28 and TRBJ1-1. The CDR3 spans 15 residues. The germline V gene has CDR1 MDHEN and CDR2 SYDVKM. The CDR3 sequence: CASSFMSSEGTEAFF.

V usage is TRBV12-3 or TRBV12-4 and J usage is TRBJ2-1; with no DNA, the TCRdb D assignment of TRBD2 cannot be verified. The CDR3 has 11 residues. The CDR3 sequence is CASSETSEQFF.

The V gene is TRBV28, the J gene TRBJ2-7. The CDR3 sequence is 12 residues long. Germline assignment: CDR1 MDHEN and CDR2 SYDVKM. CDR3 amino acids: CASSLVRIEQYF.

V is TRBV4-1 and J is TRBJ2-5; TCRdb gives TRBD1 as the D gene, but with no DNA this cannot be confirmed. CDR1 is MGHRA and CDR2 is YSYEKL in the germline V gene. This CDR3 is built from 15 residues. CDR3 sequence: CASSSIPGVRETQYF.

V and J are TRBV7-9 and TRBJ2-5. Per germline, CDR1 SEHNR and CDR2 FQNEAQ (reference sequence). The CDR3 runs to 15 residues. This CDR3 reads CASSYLDGYQETQYF.

CDR3 loop: CSVDRGQNSYEQYF. V is TRBV29-1 and J is TRBJ2-7; TCRdb lists TRBD1, though no DNA is available to test this call. The CDR3 runs 14 residues. Germline V gives CDR1 SQVTM, CDR2 ANQGSEA.

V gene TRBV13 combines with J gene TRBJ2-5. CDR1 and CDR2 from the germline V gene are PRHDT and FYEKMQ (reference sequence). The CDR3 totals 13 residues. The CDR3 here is CASSLGDEETQYF.